The 8 T cell receptor beta chains below were found in one sample sequenced in a study of vaccination effects on CD4 cells after COVID-19. Isolating CD4+ T cells followed about 10 days of culture. Participants were given two doses of BNT162b2 or mRNA-1273 vaccine. These TCRs' antigens remain unknown. Sequencing used immunoSEQ multiplex PCR; TCRdb keeps in-frame clones, though not all of them. Of 66,000 or so clones in the sample, under 80% were seen once. The source was CD4+ T cells from PBMCs cultured without peptide, collected after COVID-19 vaccination. The receptors originated from a human donor who received a COVID-19 vaccine.

The gene calls are TRBV15 and TRBJ1-3; no clear D. The CDR3 length is 15 residues. With 1 base removed from V and 3 bases from J, the gap between germline ends came to 10 bases. Germline CDR1 and CDR2: LNHNV and YYDKDF (reference sequence). This CDR3 is CATSRGGVGGNTIYF. The CDR3, as DNA: TGTGCCACCAGCAGAGGAGGAGTTGGTGGAAACACCATATATTTT.

This chain links TRBV30 with TRBJ2-1; possibly TRBD2 for D (6 bases). Trimming pared 1 base from V and 6 bases from J, leaving 19 bases between. Germline assignment: CDR1 GTSNPN and CDR2 SVGIG (reference sequence). This CDR3 contains 16 residues. The CDR3 coding sequence is TGTGCCTGGAGTGCGTACGGGTTCAAGACTAGCAATGAGCAGTTCTTC. Encoded protein: CAWSAYGFKTSNEQFF.

A single count supports this clone. This sequence joins TRBV19 and TRBJ1-2; D unresolved. V was clipped by 8 bases and J by 0 bases, with 4 bases between them. The CDR3 loop spans 11 amino acids. CDR1 is LNHDA and CDR2 is SQIVND in the germline V gene (reference sequence). For the CDR3, the DNA is TGTGCCAGTTCAGCTAACTATGGCTACACCTTC. Translation gives CASSANYGYTF.

The chain has TRBV24-1 and TRBJ1-1; D might be TRBD1 (5 bases). The CDR3 covers 16 residues. CDR1 KGHDR and CDR2 SFDVKD come from the germline V gene. Between the trimmed V and J ends, which lost 6 bases and 3 bases, there was a span of 19 bases. CDR3 protein: CATSPGGAGDYTEAFF. DNA for the CDR3: TGTGCCACCAGTCCAGGAGGGGCAGGAGACTACACTGAAGCTTTCTTT.

The genes are TRBV7-2 and TRBJ1-5; D is ambiguous. The CDR3 has 13 residues. Deletions cut 2 bases from V and 7 bases from J, with 9 bases between. Per germline, CDR1 SGHTA and CDR2 FQGNSA. The CDR3 region is CASSLNVAQPQHF. The CDR3 coding sequence is TGTGCCAGCAGCTTAAATGTGGCCCAGCCCCAGCATTTT.

V is TRBV11-2 and J is TRBJ2-6, with TRBD1 matching over 9 bases. This CDR3 contains 17 residues. J gave up 2 bases and V 5 bases, and 7 bases lay outside the gene matches. Germline V gives CDR1 SGHAT, CDR2 FQNNGV. CDR3: CASSPGTGIAGANVLTF. The CDR3 region has the DNA TGTGCCAGCAGCCCAGGGACAGGGATCGCTGGGGCCAACGTCCTGACTTTC.

The V call is TRBV7-7, the J call TRBJ2-1; D remains unclear. Germline CDR1 is SSHAT and CDR2 is FNYEAQ (reference sequence). This CDR3 is 17 amino acids long. The germline V and J ends were trimmed by 4 bases and 6 bases, with 22 bases remaining between them. As DNA, the CDR3 is TGTGCCAGCAGCTATTCTGCTGAGGAGACCCAATCCAATGAGCAGTTCTTC. Residues: CASSYSAEETQSNEQFF.

The chain combines TRBV13 with TRBJ2-6; D unclear. CDR1 and CDR2 (germline): PRHDT, FYEKMQ (reference sequence). The V and J ends lost 4 bases and 0 bases respectively, with 7 bases between them. The CDR3 is made up of 15 amino acids. CDR3 loop: CASSWRLSGANVLTF. In nucleotides, the CDR3 is TGTGCCAGCAGCTGGAGACTCTCTGGGGCCAACGTCCTGACTTTC.